A selection of T cell receptor beta chains follows, all from one sample in a study of T cell responses to AZD1222 COVID-19 vaccine. TCRdb keeps only in-frame clones here, not all; method: immunoSEQ multiplex PCR. The repertoire holds tens of thousands of clones, with 88% as singletons. The sequencing here drew on peripheral blood, taken on day 0 of AZD1222 vaccination. These receptors all stem from an adult in good health. CDR3s include the opening cysteine and the closing phenylalanine or tryptophan. Each record gives: J gene, V gene, CDR3 protein.

J: TRBJ2-7; V: TRBV5-5; CDR3: CASSLTAEQYF
J: TRBJ1-2; V: TRBV28; CDR3: CASSPGRESYTF
J: TRBJ1-3; V: TRBV5-5; CDR3: CASSGQTSGNTIYF
J: TRBJ1-2; V: TRBV18; CDR3: CASSPFLQNYGYTF
J: TRBJ1-2; V: TRBV7-2; CDR3: CASSPGQGARNGYTF
J: TRBJ2-7; V: TRBV4-1; CDR3: CASSHTSGNYEQYF
J: TRBJ2-7; V: TRBV4-3; CDR3: CASSPGLSLAGDYEQYF
J: TRBJ2-1; V: TRBV28; CDR3: CASSPHGLAGVYNEQFF
J: TRBJ2-1; V: TRBV6-5; CDR3: CASSSASSYNEQFF
J: TRBJ2-5; V: TRBV7-7; CDR3: CASSVQGLGETQYF
J: TRBJ1-1; V: TRBV19; CDR3: CASSHRDSGPRNTEAFF
J: TRBJ2-7; V: TRBV21-1; CDR3: CASSKGGTTSYEQYF
J: TRBJ1-6; V: TRBV11-3; CDR3: CARPAVSSYNSPLHF
J: TRBJ2-7; V: TRBV28; CDR3: CASRGAGTSGRSRYEQYF
J: TRBJ1-1; V: TRBV13; CDR3: CASSLEHRGDTEAFF
J: TRBJ2-1; V: TRBV5-4; CDR3: CASSQGGLAAYYNEQFF
J: TRBJ2-1; V: TRBV5-1; CDR3: CARSCGQGRGQFF
J: TRBJ1-6; V: TRBV28; CDR3: CASSFPILTGPYNSPLHF
J: TRBJ1-1; V: TRBV18; CDR3: CASSHSLGTMNTEAFF
J: TRBJ1-4; V: TRBV7-2; CDR3: CASSLVPATNEKLFF
J: TRBJ2-1; V: TRBV29-1; CDR3: CSVDGGSNEQFF
J: TRBJ1-4; V: TRBV11-2; CDR3: CASSLYGLRATNEKLFF
J: TRBJ1-2; V: TRBV29-1; CDR3: CSVDRDRFSGYTF
J: TRBJ2-1; V: TRBV2; CDR3: CASKGLAGGSEQFF
J: TRBJ2-1; V: TRBV4-2; CDR3: CASSQGVDRVDEQFF
J: TRBJ2-7; V: TRBV5-1; CDR3: CASSLRLAGSYEQYF
J: TRBJ2-3; V: TRBV6-5; CDR3: CASPGGRGSTDTQYF
J: TRBJ1-2; V: TRBV5-4; CDR3: CASSFDWDRGGYTF
J: TRBJ1-4; V: TRBV25-1; CDR3: CASSDRERSTNEKLFF
J: TRBJ2-3; V: TRBV27; CDR3: CASSFTPATSTDTQYF
J: TRBJ2-7; V: TRBV4-1; CDR3: CASSHSGTGPYEQYF
J: TRBJ2-1; V: TRBV14; CDR3: CASSRASGRAAEQFF
J: TRBJ2-5; V: TRBV7-9; CDR3: CASSLDVVSETQYF
J: TRBJ1-6; V: TRBV6-5; CDR3: CASGDGFLRNSPLHF
J: TRBJ1-6; V: TRBV27; CDR3: CASMRQENSPLHF
J: TRBJ1-4; V: TRBV18; CDR3: CASSLDANEKLFF
J: TRBJ2-2; V: TRBV14; CDR3: CASSQRTSPTGELFF
J: TRBJ2-3; V: TRBV10-1; CDR3: CASRYGLAGLTHTDTQYF
J: TRBJ2-2; V: TRBV19; CDR3: CASSPMGSGELFF
J: TRBJ2-7; V: TRBV19; CDR3: CASSSAALAGVHEQYF
J: TRBJ2-1; V: TRBV10-2; CDR3: CASSGDFYNEQFF
J: TRBJ2-3; V: TRBV6-5; CDR3: CASSFGDSTDTQYF
J: TRBJ1-4; V: TRBV21-1; CDR3: CASSKRCGQGSTNEKLFF
J: TRBJ2-3; V: TRBV18; CDR3: CASSPPGVSTDTQYF
J: TRBJ2-3; V: TRBV11-2; CDR3: CASSVRRGRATDTQYF